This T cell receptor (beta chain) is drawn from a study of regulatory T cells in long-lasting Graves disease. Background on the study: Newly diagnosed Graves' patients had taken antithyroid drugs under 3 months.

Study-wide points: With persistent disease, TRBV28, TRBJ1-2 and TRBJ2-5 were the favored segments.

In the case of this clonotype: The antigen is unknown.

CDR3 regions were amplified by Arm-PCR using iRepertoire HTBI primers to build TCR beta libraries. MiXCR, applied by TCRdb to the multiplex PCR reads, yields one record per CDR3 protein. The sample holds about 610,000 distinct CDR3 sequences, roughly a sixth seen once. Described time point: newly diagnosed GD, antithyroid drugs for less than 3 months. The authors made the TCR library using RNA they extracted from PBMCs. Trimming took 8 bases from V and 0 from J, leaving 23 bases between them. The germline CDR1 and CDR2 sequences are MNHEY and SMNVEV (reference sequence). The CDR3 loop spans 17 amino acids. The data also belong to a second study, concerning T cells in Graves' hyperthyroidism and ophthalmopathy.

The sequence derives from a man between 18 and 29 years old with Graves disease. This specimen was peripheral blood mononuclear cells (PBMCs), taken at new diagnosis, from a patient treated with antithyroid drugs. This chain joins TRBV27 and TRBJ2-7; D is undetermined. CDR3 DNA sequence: TGTGCCAGCCTACCGGTTAGATTGGGTGGCAGCTCCTACGAGCAGTACTTC. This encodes CASLPVRLGGSSYEQYF.